The source of this T cell receptor (beta chain) is a study of radiation and T cells in renal cell carcinoma. Across the study: Nephrectomy followed 15 Gy stereotactic body radiation by 4 weeks.

Sample time point: blood 2 weeks post-SBRT. Treatment indicated: 15 Gy SBRT to primary tumor, nephrectomy 4 weeks later. The tumor was a clear cell renal cell carcinoma. Some clones are missing from TCRdb's copy, which holds only in-frame ones; the method was immunoSEQ multiplex PCR. The repertoire consists of 150,000 or so clones, with approximately 86% occurring once and the leading ten covering about an eighth. Study-level results: In blood, top tumor clones expanded by 2 weeks, shrinking by 4.

CDR1 and CDR2 from the germline V gene are SGDLS and YYNGEE. V was trimmed by 0 bases and J by 2 bases, leaving 6 bases between them. The CDR3 length is 14 residues. To note about this clone: Its antigen is still unknown. The same CDR3 arises from other DNA sequences in this sample as well.

The source of this sequence is a woman aged 45 to 65 with renal cell carcinoma. The chain employs TRBV9 and TRBJ1-5; TRBD1 is a possible D gene (5 bases). The specimen was blood, collected from a patient whose treatment included radiotherapy and nephrectomy. The CDR3 protein is CASSVEGGNQPQHF. As DNA, the CDR3 is TGTGCCAGCAGCGTAGAAGGGGGCAATCAGCCCCAGCATTTT.